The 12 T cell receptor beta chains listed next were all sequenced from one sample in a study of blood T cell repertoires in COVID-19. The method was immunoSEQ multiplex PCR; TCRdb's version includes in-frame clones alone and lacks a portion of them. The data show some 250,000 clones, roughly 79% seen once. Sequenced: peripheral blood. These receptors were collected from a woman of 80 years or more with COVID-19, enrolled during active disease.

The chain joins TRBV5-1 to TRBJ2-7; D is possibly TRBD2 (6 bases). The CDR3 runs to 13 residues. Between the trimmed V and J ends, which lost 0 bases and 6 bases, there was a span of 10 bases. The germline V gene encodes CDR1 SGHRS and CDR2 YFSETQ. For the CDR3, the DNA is TGCGCCAGCAGCTTGGACGGGAGCGGCGAGCAGTACTTC. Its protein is CASSLDGSGEQYF.

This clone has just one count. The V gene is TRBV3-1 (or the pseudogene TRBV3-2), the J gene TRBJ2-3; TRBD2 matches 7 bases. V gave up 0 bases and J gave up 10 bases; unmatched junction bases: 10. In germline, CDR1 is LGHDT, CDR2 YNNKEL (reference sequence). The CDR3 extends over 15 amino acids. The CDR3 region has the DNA TGTGCCAGCAGCCAAGAATGGCAAACTAGCGCGTCGCAGTATTTT. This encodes CASSQEWQTSASQYF.

CDR3 sequence (DNA): TGTGCCAGCAGCCAATCCGCCTCCACGGTGAACTATGGCTACACCTTC. Translated, it gives CASSQSASTVNYGYTF. J is TRBJ1-2 and V is TRBV16; D call uncertain. Germline lookup yields CDR1 KGHSY and CDR2 FQNENV. V lost 0 bases to trimming and J lost 2 bases, with 13 bases between them. The CDR3 runs 16 residues. The variable domain in full, with the rest retrieved from reference TRBV16 and TRBJ1-2, is GEEVAQTPKHLVRGEGQKAKLYCAPIKGHSYVFWYQQVLKNEFKFLISFQNENVFDETGMPKERFSAKCLPNSPCSLEIQATKLEDSAVYFCASSQSASTVNYGYTFGSGTRLTVV.

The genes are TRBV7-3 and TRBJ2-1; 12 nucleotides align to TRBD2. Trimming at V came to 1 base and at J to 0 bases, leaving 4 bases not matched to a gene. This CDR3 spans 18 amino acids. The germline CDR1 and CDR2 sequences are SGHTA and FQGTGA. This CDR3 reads CASSLMLAGGSSYNEQFF. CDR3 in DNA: TGTGCCAGCAGCTTAATGCTAGCGGGAGGGAGCTCCTACAATGAGCAGTTCTTC.

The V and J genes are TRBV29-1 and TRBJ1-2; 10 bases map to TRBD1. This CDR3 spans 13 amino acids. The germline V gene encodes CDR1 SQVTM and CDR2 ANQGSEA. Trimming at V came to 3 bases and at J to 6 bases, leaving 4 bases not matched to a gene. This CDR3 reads CSVDGTGADGYTF. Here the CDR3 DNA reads TGCAGCGTTGATGGGACAGGGGCTGATGGCTACACCTTC. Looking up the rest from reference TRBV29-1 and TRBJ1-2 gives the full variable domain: SAVISQKPSRDICQRGTSLTIQCQVDSQVTMMFWYRQQPGQSLTLIATANQGSEATYESGFVIDKFPISRPNLTFSTLTVSNMSPEDSSIYLCSVDGTGADGYTFGSGTRLTVV.

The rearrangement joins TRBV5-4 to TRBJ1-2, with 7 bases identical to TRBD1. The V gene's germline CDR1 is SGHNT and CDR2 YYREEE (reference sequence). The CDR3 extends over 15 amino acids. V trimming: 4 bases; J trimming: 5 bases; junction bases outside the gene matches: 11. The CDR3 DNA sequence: TGTGCCAGCAGCCCGTGGGCAGGGGGAGGTTATGGCTACACCTTC. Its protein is CASSPWAGGGYGYTF.

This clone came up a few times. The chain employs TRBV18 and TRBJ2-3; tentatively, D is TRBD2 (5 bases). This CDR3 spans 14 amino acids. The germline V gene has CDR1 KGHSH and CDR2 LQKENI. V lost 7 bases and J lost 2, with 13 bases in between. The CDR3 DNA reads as TGTGCCAGCTTTTCCGGGGATTACACAGATACGCAGTATTTT. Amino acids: CASFSGDYTDTQYF.

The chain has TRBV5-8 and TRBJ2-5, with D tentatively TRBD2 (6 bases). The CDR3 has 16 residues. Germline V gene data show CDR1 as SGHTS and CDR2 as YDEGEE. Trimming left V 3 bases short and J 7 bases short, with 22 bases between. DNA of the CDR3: TGTGCCAGCAGCTCCCCTACGGCCGCACACGGGGGGACCCAGTACTTC. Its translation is CASSSPTAAHGGTQYF.

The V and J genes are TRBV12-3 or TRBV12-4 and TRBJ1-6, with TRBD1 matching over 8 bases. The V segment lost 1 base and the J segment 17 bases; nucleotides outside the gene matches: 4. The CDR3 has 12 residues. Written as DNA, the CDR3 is TGTGCCAGCAGTTTAGGGACAGGGATAGTCCACTTT. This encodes CASSLGTGIVHF.

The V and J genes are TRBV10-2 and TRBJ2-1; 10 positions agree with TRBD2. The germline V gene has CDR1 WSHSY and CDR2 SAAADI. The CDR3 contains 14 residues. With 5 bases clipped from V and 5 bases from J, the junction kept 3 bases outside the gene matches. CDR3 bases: TGCGCCAGCAGTCCTAGCGGGGGCCACAATGAGCAGTTCTTC. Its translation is CASSPSGGHNEQFF.

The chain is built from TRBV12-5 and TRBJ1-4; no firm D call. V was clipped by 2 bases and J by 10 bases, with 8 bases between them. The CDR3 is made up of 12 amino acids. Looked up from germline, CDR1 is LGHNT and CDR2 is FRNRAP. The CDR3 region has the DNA TGTGCTAGTGGTTTGCCTCCCCGAAAACTGTTTTTT. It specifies CASGLPPRKLFF.

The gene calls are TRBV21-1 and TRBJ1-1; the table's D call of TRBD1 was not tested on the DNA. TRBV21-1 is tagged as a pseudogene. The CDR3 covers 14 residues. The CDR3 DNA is TGTGCCAGCAGGCCCGGACAGGGCCACACTGAAGCTTTCTTT. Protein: CASRPGQGHTEAFF.